The text below deals with one T cell receptor (beta chain). The sample originates from a study of blood T cell repertoires in COVID-19. Across the whole study: Sites across the United States, Italy and Spain contributed samples from acute and convalescent COVID-19. PBMCs, B-cell-depleted T cells, or T cells were the source of the cDNA or gDNA that made up the material.

V lost 1 base and J 1 base, leaving 4 bases between the germline ends. Germline CDR1 reads SEHNR; CDR2 reads FQNEAQ (reference sequence). CDR3 length: 13 amino acids. Original processing methods: Amplification from reference gene primers served as the basis for estimated nucleated cell counts. Profiled with immunoSEQ multiplex PCR; TCRdb holds only in-frame clones, not every one. That table is the source of V, J and clone size, and D and trimming were worked out from the DNA. The sample includes around 62,000 clones, approximately 88% of them seen just once. The V call is TRBV7-9, the J call TRBJ1-1; no clear D. The sequence was collected from a human donor in a cohort sampled during active COVID-19. The specimen was peripheral blood. This CDR3 is CASSLGANTEAFF. CDR3 nucleotides: TGTGCCAGCAGCTTAGGGGCGAACACTGAAGCTTTCTTT.